This T cell receptor (beta chain) was observed in a study of blood T cells in healthy people across ages. Overall study context: Template switching captured about one barcoded beta molecule per two T cells. Study observations and caveats: Roughly linear declines in TCR beta diversity per million T cells occurred with age.

V lost 6 bases and J lost 5; bases outside the gene matches: 7. This CDR3 is built from 13 residues. The V gene's germline CDR1 is SGHTA and CDR2 FQGNSA. Using a J-beta primer mix together with a sample-barcoded 5' primer, a second PCR was run for 7 to 11 cycles. TCRdb re-called the 5' RACE reads through MiXCR, storing one row per CDR3 protein. This sample has some 1.8 million distinct CDR3 sequences, with around 42% found just once. About this clonotype: No antigen is known for it.

Donors were healthy Caucasian individuals from Russia aged about 6 to 95. The receptor's source is a human donor in good health. The chain is built from TRBV7-2 and TRBJ2-7, with 7 bases aligning to TRBD1. The sequenced sample was blood. CDR3 DNA sequence: TGTGCCAGCAGACTCAATACAGGGGACGAGCAGTACTTC. Its translation: CASRLNTGDEQYF. The variable domain in full, with the rest retrieved from reference TRBV7-2 and TRBJ2-7, is GAGVSQSPSNKVTEKGKDVELRCDPISGHTALYWYRQSLGQGLEFLIYFQGNSAPDKSGLPSDRFSAERTGGSVSTLTIQRTQQEDSAVYLCASRLNTGDEQYFGPGTRLTVT.